The following is a TCR beta chain sequence with its context. Its antigen is not known. The ends were cut back, 8 bases at V and 3 bases at J, with 13 bases in the middle. The CDR3 length is 13 residues. The record originates from a study of response to subunit inactivated influenza vaccine. TCRdb redid the calling of the RT-PCR reads with MiXCR, one entry per CDR3 protein. The sample shows 860,000 or so distinct CDR3 sequences, around 20% of them seen only once. Study findings and constraints: Few new T cells, the authors suggested, are recruited by each seasonal influenza vaccination.

This clonotype was sampled from a middle-aged man who received an inactivated influenza vaccine. The rearrangement joins TRBV12-3 or TRBV12-4 to TRBJ1-2; D might be TRBD1 (6 bases). This sample comprised PBMCs from blood, obtained around 5 days after vaccination. The CDR3 is CASGRGFDYGYTF. The CDR3 DNA is TGTGCCAGCGGTAGGGGGTTCGACTATGGCTACACCTTC.